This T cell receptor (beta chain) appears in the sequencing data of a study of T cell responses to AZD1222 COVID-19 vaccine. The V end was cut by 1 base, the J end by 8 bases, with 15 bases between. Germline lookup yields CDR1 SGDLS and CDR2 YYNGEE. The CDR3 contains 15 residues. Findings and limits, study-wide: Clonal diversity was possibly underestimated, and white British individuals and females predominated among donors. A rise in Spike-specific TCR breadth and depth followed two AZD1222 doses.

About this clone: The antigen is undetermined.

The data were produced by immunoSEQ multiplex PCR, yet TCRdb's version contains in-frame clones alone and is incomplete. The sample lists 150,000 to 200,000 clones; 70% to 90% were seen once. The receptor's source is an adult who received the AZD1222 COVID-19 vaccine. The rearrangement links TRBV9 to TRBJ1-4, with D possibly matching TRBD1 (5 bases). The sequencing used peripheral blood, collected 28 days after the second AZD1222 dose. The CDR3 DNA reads TGTGCCAGCAGCGTACGGGACGGAGTTATGGAAAAACTGTTTTTT. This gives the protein CASSVRDGVMEKLFF.